The rows below give T cell receptor beta chains drawn from one sample of a study of cytomegalovirus exposure and HLA in healthy donors. Profiling relied on immunoSEQ multiplex PCR, and the TCRdb table lists in-frame clones only, not all of them. There are about 150,000 clones in the sample; around 79% occur only once, and about 3% lies in the top ten. Sequencing input: PBMCs. These receptors came from a man aged 18-30 years in good health and CMV-seronegative. Both conserved end residues are part of each CDR3. A D gene is named only where the DNA matches it firmly. Size values are once, few and many counts, or a class for expanded clones, and some rows have none.

d_call | j_call | cdr3_length | clone_size | v_call | cdr3_nt | cdr3_aa
TRBD1 | TRBJ1-1 | 15 | NA | TRBV19 | TGTGCCAGTAGCGTACAGGGGGCTGTGAACACTGAAGCTTTCTTT | CASSVQGAVNTEAFF
NA | TRBJ1-1 | 13 | NA | TRBV25-1 | TGTGCCAGCAGCGGGGTGGGCGGCACTGAAGCTTTCTTT | CASSGVGGTEAFF
NA | TRBJ1-2 | 15 | NA | TRBV6-1 | TGTGCCAGCAGTGTAGTACCCCAAGCAGGCTATGGCTACACCTTC | CASSVVPQAGYGYTF
NA | TRBJ1-2 | 14 | few | TRBV28 | TGTGCCAGCAGTTACCAAGGGGCAGAAAATGGCTACACCTTC | CASSYQGAENGYTF
NA | TRBJ1-2 | 13 | NA | TRBV30 | TGTGCCTCAGTTCCTACAGGGAGCTATGGCTACACCTTC | CASVPTGSYGYTF
TRBD1 | TRBJ2-3 | 17 | NA | TRBV10-3 | TGTGCCATCAGTTTTACCCTGGACAGGGGGGGCACAGATACGCAGTATTTT | CAISFTLDRGGTDTQYF
NA | TRBJ1-2 | 15 | once | TRBV4-1 | TGCGCCAGCAGCCAACCGGGACGCCGGGCGGGAGGCTACACCTTC | CASSQPGRRAGGYTF
TRBD1 | TRBJ1-4 | 16 | NA | TRBV30 | TGTGCCTGGAGTGTAACGGGGACAGGGATTAATGAAAAACTGTTTTTT | CAWSVTGTGINEKLFF
NA | TRBJ2-3 | 16 | NA | TRBV5-4 | TGTGCCAGCAGCTTGAAAACAGTCCTTAGCACAGATACGCAGTATTTT | CASSLKTVLSTDTQYF
NA | TRBJ1-2 | 13 | NA | TRBV29-1 | TGCAGCGCTCTCCATGACAGGAACTATGGCTACACCTTC | CSALHDRNYGYTF
TRBD1 | TRBJ2-5 | 15 | NA | TRBV5-4 | TGTGCCAGCAGCTCGGACAGGGGGCGCGTAAAGACCCAGTACTTC | CASSSDRGRVKTQYF
NA | TRBJ2-2 | 14 | NA | TRBV4-1 | TGCGCCACCGCGGGATCTGGGCCCACCGGGGAGCTGTTTTTT | CATAGSGPTGELFF
TRBD2 | TRBJ2-7 | 14 | NA | TRBV5-1 | TGCGCCAGCGGAAGCGGGGGCCCTCCTTACGAGCAGTACTTC | CASGSGGPPYEQYF
NA | TRBJ2-3 | 17 | NA | TRBV5-1 | TGCGCCAGCAGCTTGAGCATCGATCCTACCCGCACAGATACGCAGTATTTT | CASSLSIDPTRTDTQYF
NA | TRBJ2-2 | 15 | NA | TRBV5-1 | TGCGCCAGCAGCTTGGCAGGAGCGGGCACCGGGGAGCTGTTTTTT | CASSLAGAGTGELFF
TRBD2 | TRBJ2-4 | 18 | NA | TRBV9 | TGTGCCAGCAGCGTAGGAGGTAGCGGGGGCCCAGCCAAAAACAGTCAGTACTTC | CASSVGGSGGPAKNSQYF
NA | TRBJ1-1 | 17 | NA | TRBV19 | TGTGCCAGTATTCATCCCCGGGGGGCAGCCGCGAACACTGAAGCTTTCTTT | CASIHPRGAAANTEAFF
TRBD1 | TRBJ1-2 | 17 | NA | TRBV9 | TGTGCCAGCAGCTCCCCCCGGGGACAGCTCCCTGACTATGGCTACACCTTC | CASSSPRGQLPDYGYTF
TRBD2 | TRBJ2-5 | 15 | NA | TRBV9 | TGTGCCAGCAGCGTAGGTAGCGGGGGGTACGAGACCCAGTACTTC | CASSVGSGGYETQYF